The 14 T cell receptor beta chains given below trace back to one sample, sequenced in a study of T cells in Graves' hyperthyroidism and ophthalmopathy. Amplification targeted TCR beta CDR3 regions from RNA transcripts. Using the HTBI primer set, a first-round RT-PCR was run on the TCR CDR3. Via MiXCR, TCRdb re-called the multiplex PCR reads, giving one row per CDR3 protein. The table records roughly 580,000 distinct CDR3 sequences, about 15% of them present only once. The sample comprised blood. All receptors derive from a woman aged 25 to 39 with Graves' hyperthyroidism that later progressed to Graves' ophthalmopathy.

This chain links TRBV4-3 with TRBJ1-6; tentative D call: TRBD1 (6 bases). From germline, CDR1 is LGHNA and CDR2 YSLEER. The CDR3 length is 17 residues. V lost 0 bases, J lost 5 bases, and 14 bases lay in between. The CDR3 nucleotides are TGCGCCAGCAGCCAAGACGCACAGGGTGCGAATAATTCACCCCTCCACTTT. Translation: CASSQDAQGANNSPLHF.

This clonotype was picked up a small number of times. The chain's CDR3 is CASSPPQTGVQGWTEAFF. The CDR3 coding sequence is TGTGCCAGCTCACCGCCCCAGACAGGGGTTCAGGGGTGGACTGAAGCTTTCTTT. The V gene is TRBV18, the J gene TRBJ1-1; 8 nucleotides align to TRBD1. V lost 3 bases, J lost 5 bases, and 17 bases stayed unmatched. Per the germline V gene, CDR1 is KGHSH and CDR2 is LQKENI. The CDR3 is made up of 18 amino acids.

In its sample, this clonotype was seen many times. This chain's CDR3 is CASSRRDLSYNEQFF. The CDR3 coding sequence is TGTGCCAGCAGTCGCAGGGACCTCTCCTACAATGAGCAGTTCTTC. V gene TRBV11-1 combines with J gene TRBJ2-1; D assignment may be TRBD1 or TRBD2 (5 bases each). The germline V gene has CDR1 SGHAT and CDR2 FQDESV (reference sequence). V dropped 6 bases and J dropped 0 bases, with 12 bases sitting between them. The CDR3 extends over 15 amino acids.

This clonotype was observed many times. The rearrangement links TRBV7-2 to TRBJ2-7; 8 bases map to TRBD2. The V segment lost 5 bases and the J segment 0 bases; nucleotides outside the gene matches: 6. This CDR3 region has 15 residues. Germline CDR1 SGHTA, CDR2 FQGNSA. The CDR3 region is CASSPGGGRSYEQYF. Here the CDR3 DNA reads TGTGCCAGCAGCCCGGGGGGGGGCCGCTCCTACGAGCAGTACTTC.

This clonotype was picked up a small number of times. The J gene is TRBJ2-2, the V gene TRBV5-1, with 8 positions matching TRBD1. CDR3 length equals 16 residues. The trim removed 4 bases at V and 2 bases at J, leaving 7 bases unmatched. Germline CDR1 reads SGHRS; CDR2 reads YFSETQ. The CDR3 bases are TGCGCCAGCAGCCCCGCCGGACAGGGAAACACCGGGGAGCTGTTTTTT. Its protein product is CASSPAGQGNTGELFF.

This clonotype was seen at least ten times. The chain joins TRBV5-1 to TRBJ2-6, with a possible D match to TRBD1 (5 bases). The CDR3 has 16 residues. From germline, CDR1 is SGHRS and CDR2 YFSETQ. V was shortened by 4 bases and J by 2 bases, with 13 bases between the two germline ends. The CDR3 DNA sequence: TGCGCCAGCAGCCGAGACAGTTCCGCTGGGGCCAACGTCCTGACTTTC. Translated: CASSRDSSAGANVLTF.

The chain uses TRBV2 and TRBJ1-1, with unresolved D. Deletions cut 7 bases from V and 5 bases from J, with 14 bases between. Germline-derived CDR1 and CDR2 are SNHLY and FYNNEI. This CDR3 is 13 amino acids long. The CDR3 is CASTVDGATEAFF. The DNA of the CDR3 is TGTGCCAGCACGGTGGACGGCGCGACTGAAGCTTTCTTT.

In this sample, this clonotype turned up many times. The chain carries TRBV10-3 and TRBJ2-3, with 7 nucleotides matching TRBD2. Per the germline V gene, CDR1 is ENHRY and CDR2 is SYGVKD. With 6 bases clipped from V and 3 bases from J, the junction kept 6 bases outside the gene matches. This CDR3 is 14 amino acids long. This CDR3 reads CAISSGRETDTQYF. The CDR3 DNA is TGTGCCATCAGCTCAGGGAGGGAGACAGATACGCAGTATTTT.

This clonotype was detected many times. The V call is TRBV27, the J call TRBJ2-5, with TRBD1 matching over 7 bases. This CDR3 has 17 residues. V gave up 1 base and J gave up 7 bases; unmatched junction bases: 15. Germline assignment: CDR1 MNHEY and CDR2 SMNVEV (reference sequence). The CDR3 is CASSLFWQGDTRGTQYF. In DNA, the CDR3 is TGTGCCAGCAGTTTATTCTGGCAGGGGGACACCAGGGGGACCCAGTACTTC.

The V call is TRBV24-1, the J call TRBJ2-1, with 8 nucleotides matching TRBD1. The length of the CDR3 is 16 residues. Germline V gives CDR1 KGHDR, CDR2 SFDVKD. V shed 3 bases, J shed 7 bases, and the junction held 10 bases outside the gene matches. In DNA form, the CDR3 reads TGTGCCACCAGTGATATACAGGGGGAGACTTTTAATGAGCAGTTCTTC. The encoded protein is CATSDIQGETFNEQFF.

This clonotype has at least ten counts. This chain uses TRBV20-1 with TRBJ2-7; D could derive from TRBD1 or TRBD2 (7 bases each). CDR3 size: 15 residues. The germline V gene encodes CDR1 DFQATT and CDR2 SNEGSKA (reference sequence). V was cut by 3 bases and J by 5 bases, with 20 bases left in between. The CDR3 DNA follows: TGCAGTGCTAGCCTACCGACAGGGACTACTAACGAGCAGTACTTC. It encodes CSASLPTGTTNEQYF.

This clonotype was recorded at least ten times. V gene TRBV7-9 combines with J gene TRBJ2-1, with 12 positions matching TRBD2. Germline V lookup: CDR1 SEHNR, CDR2 FQNEAQ (reference sequence). J lost 8 bases, V lost 5 bases, and 19 bases had no gene match. The CDR3 runs 19 residues. DNA for the CDR3: TGTGCCAGCAGCCCGTACCCGACTAGCGGGAGAGAGGCGGCCTATGAGCAGTTCTTC. It translates to CASSPYPTSGREAAYEQFF. The full variable domain, rest sourced from reference TRBV7-9 and TRBJ2-1, is DTGVSQNPRHKITKRGQNVTFRCDPISEHNRLYWYRQTLGQGPEFLTYFQNEAQLEKSRLLSDRFSAERPKGSFSTLEIQRTEQGDSAMYLCASSPYPTSGREAAYEQFFGPGTRLTVL.

This clonotype was observed many times. The CDR3 coding sequence is TGTGCCAGCAGTCCACGGGGGGCAAGGGGCTACACCTTC. This translates into CASSPRGARGYTF. The chain combines TRBV12-3 or TRBV12-4 with TRBJ1-2; D perhaps matches TRBD1 (6 bases). V was shortened by 5 bases and J by 8 bases, with 15 bases between the two germline ends. The CDR3 sequence is 13 residues long.

This clonotype was detected a few times. Here the CDR3 DNA reads TGTGCCAGCAGCCAACAAATGGACTATACGCAGTATTTT. This encodes CASSQQMDYTQYF. J is TRBJ2-3 and V is TRBV3-2; the table's D call, TRBD2, has no DNA check behind it. TRBV3-2 is a pseudogene segment. This CDR3 spans 13 amino acids.